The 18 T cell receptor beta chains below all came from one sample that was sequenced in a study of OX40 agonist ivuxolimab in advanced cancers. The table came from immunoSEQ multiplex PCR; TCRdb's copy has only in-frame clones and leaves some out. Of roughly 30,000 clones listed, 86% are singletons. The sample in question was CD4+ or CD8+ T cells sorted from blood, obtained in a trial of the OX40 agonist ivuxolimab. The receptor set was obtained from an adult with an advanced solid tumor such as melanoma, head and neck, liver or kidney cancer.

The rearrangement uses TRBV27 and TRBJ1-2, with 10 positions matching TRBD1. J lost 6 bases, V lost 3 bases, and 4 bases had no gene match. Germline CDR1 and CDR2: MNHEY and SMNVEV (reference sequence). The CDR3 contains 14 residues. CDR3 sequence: CASSFLTGGDGYTF. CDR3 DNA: TGTGCCAGCAGTTTCTTGACAGGGGGCGATGGCTACACCTTC.

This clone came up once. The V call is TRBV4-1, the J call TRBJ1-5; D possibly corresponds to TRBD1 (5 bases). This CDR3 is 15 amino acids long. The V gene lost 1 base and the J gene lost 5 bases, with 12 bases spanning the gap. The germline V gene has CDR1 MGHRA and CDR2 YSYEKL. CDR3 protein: CASSQAGGGDQPQHF. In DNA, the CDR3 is TGCGCCAGCAGCCAAGCCGGGGGAGGGGATCAGCCCCAGCATTTT.

The CDR3 protein is CASSYGTSVLNTQYF. The CDR3 coding sequence is TGTGCCAGCAGCTATGGGACTAGCGTTCTAAATACCCAGTACTTC. The rearrangement joins TRBV7-6 to TRBJ2-5; 10 bases are a match to TRBD2. J gave up 8 bases and V 4 bases, and 10 bases lay outside the gene matches. This CDR3 spans 15 amino acids. CDR1 is SGHVS and CDR2 is FNYEAQ in the germline V gene. Supplemented by reference TRBV7-6 and TRBJ2-5, the full variable domain reads GAGVSQSPRYKVTKRGQDVALRCDPISGHVSLYWYRQALGQGPEFLTYFNYEAQQDKSGLPNDRFSAERPEGSISTLTIQRTEQRDSAMYRCASSYGTSVLNTQYFGPGTRLLVL.

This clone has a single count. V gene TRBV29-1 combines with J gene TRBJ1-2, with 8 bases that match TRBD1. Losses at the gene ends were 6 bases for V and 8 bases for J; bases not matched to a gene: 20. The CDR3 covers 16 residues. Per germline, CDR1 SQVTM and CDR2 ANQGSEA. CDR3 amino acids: CSVPEGQGGMEGGYTF. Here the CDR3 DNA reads TGCAGCGTGCCTGAAGGACAGGGAGGTATGGAGGGAGGCTACACCTTC. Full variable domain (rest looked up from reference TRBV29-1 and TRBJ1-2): SAVISQKPSRDICQRGTSLTIQCQVDSQVTMMFWYRQQPGQSLTLIATANQGSEATYESGFVIDKFPISRPNLTFSTLTVSNMSPEDSSIYLCSVPEGQGGMEGGYTFGSGTRLTVV.

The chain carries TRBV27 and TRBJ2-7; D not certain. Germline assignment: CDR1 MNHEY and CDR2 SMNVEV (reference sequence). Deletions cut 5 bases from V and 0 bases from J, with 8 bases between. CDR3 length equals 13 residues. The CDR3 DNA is TGTGCCAGCAGTCCAGAAAGCTCCTACGAGCAGTACTTC. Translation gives CASSPESSYEQYF.

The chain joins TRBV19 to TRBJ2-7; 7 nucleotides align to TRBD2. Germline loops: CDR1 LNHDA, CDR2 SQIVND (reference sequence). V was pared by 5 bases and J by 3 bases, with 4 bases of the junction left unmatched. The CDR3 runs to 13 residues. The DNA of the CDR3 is TGTGCCAGTAGTCTTGCGGGGGACTACGAGCAGTACTTC. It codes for CASSLAGDYEQYF.

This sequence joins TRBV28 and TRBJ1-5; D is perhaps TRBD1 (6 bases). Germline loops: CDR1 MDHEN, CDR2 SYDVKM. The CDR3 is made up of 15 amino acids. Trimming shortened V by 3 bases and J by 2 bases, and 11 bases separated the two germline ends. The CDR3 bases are TGTGCCAGCAGTTTCCGGGGGCTGGGCAATCAGCCCCAGCATTTT. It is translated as CASSFRGLGNQPQHF.

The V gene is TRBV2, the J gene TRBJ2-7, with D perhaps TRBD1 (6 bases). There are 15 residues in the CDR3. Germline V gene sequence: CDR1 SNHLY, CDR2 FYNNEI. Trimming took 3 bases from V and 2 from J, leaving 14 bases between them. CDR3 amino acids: CASSDGTMDPYEQYF. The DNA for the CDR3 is TGTGCCAGCAGTGACGGGACAATGGACCCCTACGAGCAGTACTTC.

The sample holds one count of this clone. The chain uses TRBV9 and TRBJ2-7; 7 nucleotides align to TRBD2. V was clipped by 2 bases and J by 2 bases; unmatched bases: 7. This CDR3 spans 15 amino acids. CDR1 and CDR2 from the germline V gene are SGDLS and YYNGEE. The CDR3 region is CASSVTASGTYEQYF. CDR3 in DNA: TGTGCCAGCAGCGTGACGGCTAGCGGAACCTACGAGCAGTACTTC.

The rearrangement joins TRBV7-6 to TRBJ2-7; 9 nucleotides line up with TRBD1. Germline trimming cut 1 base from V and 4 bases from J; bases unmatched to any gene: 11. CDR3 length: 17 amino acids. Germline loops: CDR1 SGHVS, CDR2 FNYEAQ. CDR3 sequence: CASSLGSPGQGVYEQYF. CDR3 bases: TGTGCCAGCAGCTTAGGGTCTCCGGGACAGGGTGTGTACGAGCAGTACTTC.

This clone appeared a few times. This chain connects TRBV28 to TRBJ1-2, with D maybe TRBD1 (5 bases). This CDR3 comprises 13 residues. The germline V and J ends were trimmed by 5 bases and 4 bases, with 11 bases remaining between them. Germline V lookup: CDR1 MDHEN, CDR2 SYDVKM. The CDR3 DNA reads TGTGCCAGCAGTCTCGGGGGGTTCTATGGCTACACCTTC. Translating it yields CASSLGGFYGYTF.

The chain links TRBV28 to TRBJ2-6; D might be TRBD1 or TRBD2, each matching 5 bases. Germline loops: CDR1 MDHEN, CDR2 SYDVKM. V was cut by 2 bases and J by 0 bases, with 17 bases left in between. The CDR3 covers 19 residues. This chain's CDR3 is CASSLLSGRRLSGANVLTF. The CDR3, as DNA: TGTGCCAGCAGTTTACTCTCAGGGAGACGCCTCTCTGGGGCCAACGTCCTGACTTTC.

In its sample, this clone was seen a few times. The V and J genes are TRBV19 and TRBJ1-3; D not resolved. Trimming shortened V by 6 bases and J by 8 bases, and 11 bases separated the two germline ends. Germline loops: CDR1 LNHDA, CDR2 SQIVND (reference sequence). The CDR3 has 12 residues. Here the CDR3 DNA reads TGTGCCAGTAGCGCCGGGTGGGACACCATATATTTT. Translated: CASSAGWDTIYF.

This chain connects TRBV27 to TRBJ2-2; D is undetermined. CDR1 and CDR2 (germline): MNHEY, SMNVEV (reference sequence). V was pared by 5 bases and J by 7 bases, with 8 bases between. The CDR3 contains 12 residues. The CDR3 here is CASSLFDGELFF. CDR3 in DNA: TGTGCCAGCAGTCTCTTTGACGGGGAGCTGTTTTTT.

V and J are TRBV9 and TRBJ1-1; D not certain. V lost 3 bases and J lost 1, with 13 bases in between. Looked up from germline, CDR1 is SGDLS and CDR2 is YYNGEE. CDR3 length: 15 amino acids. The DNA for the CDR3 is TGTGCCAGCAGCGAGATATTACGAGCGAACACTGAAGCTTTCTTT. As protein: CASSEILRANTEAFF.

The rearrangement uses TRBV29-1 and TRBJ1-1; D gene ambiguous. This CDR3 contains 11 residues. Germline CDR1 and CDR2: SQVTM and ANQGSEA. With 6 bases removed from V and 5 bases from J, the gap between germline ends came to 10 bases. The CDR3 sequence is CSVSSETEAFF. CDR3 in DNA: TGCAGCGTATCGTCGGAGACTGAAGCTTTCTTT.

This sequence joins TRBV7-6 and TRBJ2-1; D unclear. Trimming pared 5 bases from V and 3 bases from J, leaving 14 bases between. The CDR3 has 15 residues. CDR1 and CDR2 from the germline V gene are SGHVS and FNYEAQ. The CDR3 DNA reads TGTGCCAGCAGCACCCCCCAAGTGAACTACAATGAGCAGTTCTTC. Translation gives CASSTPQVNYNEQFF.

CDR3 region: CASSYFRGIHSNQPQHF. As DNA, the CDR3 is TGTGCCAGCAGCTACTTTCGGGGGATTCATAGCAATCAGCCCCAGCATTTT. The genes are TRBV5-4 and TRBJ1-5, with D perhaps matching TRBD1 (5 bases). CDR3 size: 17 residues. Germline V gene sequence: CDR1 SGHNT, CDR2 YYREEE (reference sequence). Trimming took 3 bases from V and 0 from J, leaving 16 bases between them.